Reported below is one TCR beta chain. Symptom resolution, clearance, or two negative PCRs marked the recovered donors of Cohort 3. Trimming removed 1 base from V and 5 bases from J; junction bases left unmatched: 12. Looked up from germline, CDR1 is LNHNV and CDR2 is YYDKDF (reference sequence). The CDR3 spans 18 residues. The data are from a study of blood T cell repertoires in COVID-19. Clones were read by immunoSEQ multiplex PCR, and TCRdb kept only the in-frame ones, dropping some. This table holds 300,000 to 350,000 clones, 80% to 90% found once. Sequences were obtained from PBMCs or T cells enriched from blood (not recorded which). The J gene is TRBJ2-5, the V gene TRBV15; TRBD1 agrees at 11 bases. This receptor was identified in a young man who had recovered from COVID-19. The CDR3, as DNA: TGTGCCACCAGCAGAGCGAAACCCGGGACAGGGGGTGTGGAGACCCAGTACTTC. Its protein product is CATSRAKPGTGGVETQYF.